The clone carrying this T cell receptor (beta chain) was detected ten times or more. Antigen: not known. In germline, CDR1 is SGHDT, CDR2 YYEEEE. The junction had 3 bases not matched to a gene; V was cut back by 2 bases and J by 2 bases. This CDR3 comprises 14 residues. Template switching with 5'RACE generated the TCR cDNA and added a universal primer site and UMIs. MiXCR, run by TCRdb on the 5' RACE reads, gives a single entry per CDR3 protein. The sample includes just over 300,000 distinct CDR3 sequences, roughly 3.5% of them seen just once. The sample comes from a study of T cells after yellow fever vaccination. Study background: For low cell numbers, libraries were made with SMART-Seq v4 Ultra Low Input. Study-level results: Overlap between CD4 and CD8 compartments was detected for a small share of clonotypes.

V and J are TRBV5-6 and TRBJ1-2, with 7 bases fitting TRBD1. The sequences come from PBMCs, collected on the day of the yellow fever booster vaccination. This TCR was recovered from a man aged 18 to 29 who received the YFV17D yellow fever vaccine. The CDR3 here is CASSFGQANYGYTF. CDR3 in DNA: TGTGCCAGCAGCTTCGGACAGGCCAACTATGGCTACACCTTC.